These 10 T cell receptor beta chains share one sample of origin, sequenced in a study of blood T cell repertoires in COVID-19. The protocol was immunoSEQ multiplex PCR, while the TCRdb copy is restricted to in-frame clones and leaves out a portion. The sample has 300,000 or so clones; around 90% are singletons. Sequencing used PBMCs or T cells enriched from blood (not recorded which). The receptors shown here come from a woman in her thirties who had recovered from COVID-19.

This chain joins TRBV24-1 and TRBJ2-1, with 11 bases matching TRBD2. This CDR3 comprises 19 residues. Per the germline V gene, CDR1 is KGHDR and CDR2 is SFDVKD. The junction had 11 bases not matched to a gene; V was cut back by 5 bases and J by 0 bases. DNA of the CDR3: TGTGCCACCAGTGCCCCCGGGACTAGCGGTCAAAGCTCCTACAATGAGCAGTTCTTC. Its translation is CATSAPGTSGQSSYNEQFF.

The chain links TRBV10-3 to TRBJ1-4, with no clear D. CDR1 is ENHRY, CDR2 SYGVKD, per germline. V lost 11 bases and J 0 bases, leaving 16 bases between the germline ends. This CDR3 has 15 amino acids. The CDR3 reads CAFTVNLATNEKLFF. CDR3 DNA sequence: TGTGCCTTCACAGTAAACCTTGCAACTAATGAAAAACTGTTTTTT.

The rearrangement links TRBV7-6 to TRBJ2-5; 9 positions match TRBD1. V lost 5 bases to trimming and J lost 5 bases; unmatched junction nucleotides: 15. Germline V gives CDR1 SGHVS, CDR2 FNYEAQ. CDR3 size: 17 residues. CDR3 amino acids: CASSQTPEDRGEETQYF. As DNA, the CDR3 is TGTGCCAGCAGCCAGACCCCTGAGGACAGGGGAGAGGAGACCCAGTACTTC. Combining the CDR3 with reference TRBV7-6 and TRBJ2-5 gives the whole variable domain GAGVSQSPRYKVTKRGQDVALRCDPISGHVSLYWYRQALGQGPEFLTYFNYEAQQDKSGLPNDRFSAERPEGSISTLTIQRTEQRDSAMYRCASSQTPEDRGEETQYFGPGTRLLVL.

This chain links TRBV27 with TRBJ2-7, with D maybe TRBD2 (5 bases). The CDR3 has 13 residues. V was trimmed by 2 bases and J by 4 bases, leaving 9 bases between them. Germline V gene sequence: CDR1 MNHEY, CDR2 SMNVEV (reference sequence). The chain's CDR3 is CASSLGRGYEQYF. The CDR3 DNA reads TGTGCCAGCAGTTTAGGTAGAGGGTACGAGCAGTACTTC.

J is TRBJ2-1 and V is TRBV5-8, with TRBD2 matching over 9 bases. The J segment lost 4 bases and the V segment lost 7 bases, leaving 9 bases of the junction unmatched. Germline CDR1 SGHTS, CDR2 YDEGEE. This CDR3 has 15 amino acids. The CDR3 protein is CASGLAGAPYNEQFF. The DNA of the CDR3 is TGTGCCAGCGGATTAGCGGGAGCCCCTTACAATGAGCAGTTCTTC.

The gene calls are TRBV10-3 and TRBJ1-4, with D tentatively TRBD1 (6 bases). The CDR3 has 13 amino acids. Germline V gene sequence: CDR1 ENHRY, CDR2 SYGVKD. Trimming removed 11 bases from V and 3 bases from J, with 13 bases in between. The CDR3 is CAAHRAPNEKLFF. The CDR3 DNA follows: TGTGCCGCCCACAGGGCTCCTAATGAAAAACTGTTTTTT.

The chain joins TRBV6-5 to TRBJ1-1, with D unclear. CDR1 MNHEY and CDR2 SVGAGI come from the germline V gene. The CDR3 is 15 residues long. Trimming left V 5 bases short and J 1 base short, with 14 bases between. CDR3 nucleotide sequence: TGTGCCAGCAGTAGACGATGGGGAGAGAACACTGAAGCTTTCTTT. Protein product: CASSRRWGENTEAFF.

The chain uses TRBV13 and TRBJ2-7; 10 positions match TRBD1. V lost 5 bases and J lost 11; bases outside the gene matches: 3. CDR1 is PRHDT and CDR2 is FYEKMQ in the germline V gene (reference sequence). The CDR3 has 11 amino acids. Here the CDR3 DNA reads TGTGCCAGCAGCCTTGGACAGGGGGAGTACTTC. Encoded protein: CASSLGQGEYF.

V gene TRBV7-3 combines with J gene TRBJ2-3; TRBD2 matches at 15 bases. This CDR3 spans 17 amino acids. Germline assignment: CDR1 SGHTA and CDR2 FQGTGA. V lost 5 bases to trimming and J lost 2 bases; unmatched junction nucleotides: 5. The CDR3 loop is CASSPGLAGGYTDTQYF. CDR3 DNA sequence: TGTGCCAGCAGCCCGGGACTAGCGGGAGGATACACAGATACGCAGTATTTT.

The chain carries TRBV6-5 and TRBJ2-7; no firm D call. From germline, CDR1 is MNHEY and CDR2 SVGAGI. V shed 0 bases and J shed 2 bases, with 5 bases lying between them. The CDR3 is 13 amino acids. The DNA for the CDR3 is TGTGCCAGCAGTTACTCTGGGCCCTACGAGCAGTACTTC. Translated, it gives CASSYSGPYEQYF.